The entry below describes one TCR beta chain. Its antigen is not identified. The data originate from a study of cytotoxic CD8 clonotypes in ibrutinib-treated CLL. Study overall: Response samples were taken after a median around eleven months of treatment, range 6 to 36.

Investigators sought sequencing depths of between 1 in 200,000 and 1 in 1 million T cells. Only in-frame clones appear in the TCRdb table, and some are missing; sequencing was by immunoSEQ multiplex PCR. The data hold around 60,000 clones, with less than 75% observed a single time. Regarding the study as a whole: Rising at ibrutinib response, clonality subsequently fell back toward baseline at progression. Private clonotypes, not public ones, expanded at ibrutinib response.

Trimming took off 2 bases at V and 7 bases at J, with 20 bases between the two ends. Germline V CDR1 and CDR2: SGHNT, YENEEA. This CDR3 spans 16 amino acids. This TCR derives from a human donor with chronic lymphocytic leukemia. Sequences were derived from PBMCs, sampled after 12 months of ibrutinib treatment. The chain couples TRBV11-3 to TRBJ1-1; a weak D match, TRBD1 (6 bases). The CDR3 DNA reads TGTGCCAGCAGCTTACTCAAGACAGGTACTTGGATTGAAGCTTTCTTT. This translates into CASSLLKTGTWIEAFF.